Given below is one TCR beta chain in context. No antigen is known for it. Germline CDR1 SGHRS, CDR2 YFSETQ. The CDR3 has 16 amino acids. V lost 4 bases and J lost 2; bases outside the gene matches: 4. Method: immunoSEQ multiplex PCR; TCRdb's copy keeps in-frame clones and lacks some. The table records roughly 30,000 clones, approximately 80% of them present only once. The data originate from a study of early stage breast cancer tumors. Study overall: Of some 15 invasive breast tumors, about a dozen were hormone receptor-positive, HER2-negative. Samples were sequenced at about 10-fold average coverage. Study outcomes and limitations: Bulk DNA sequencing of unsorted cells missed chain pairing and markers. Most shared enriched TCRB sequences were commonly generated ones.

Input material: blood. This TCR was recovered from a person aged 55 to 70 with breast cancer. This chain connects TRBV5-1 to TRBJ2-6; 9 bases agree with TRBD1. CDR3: CASSRTGGAGANVLTF. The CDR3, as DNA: TGCGCCAGCAGCCGAACAGGGGGCGCTGGGGCCAACGTCCTGACTTTC.